This entry lists 20 T cell receptor beta chains sequenced from one sample in a study of glioma-infiltrating T cells after dendritic cell vaccination. Documented time point: after dendritic cell vaccination, including at tumor progression/relapse. Here immunoSEQ multiplex PCR was the method, and the copy in TCRdb shows in-frame clones only, minus some. The sample has about 50,000 clones, approximately 90% seen once. Sequencing was performed on blood, taken after dendritic cell vaccination. All receptors come from a human donor with glioblastoma.

V is TRBV7-8 and J is TRBJ2-1, with 8 bases lining up with TRBD2. CDR3 length: 16 amino acids. Germline lookup yields CDR1 SGHVS and CDR2 FQNEAQ. V shed 5 bases, J shed 7 bases, and the junction held 13 bases outside the gene matches. In nucleotides, the CDR3 is TGTGCCAGCAGCCGCGGGCCGGGAGGGCCTCGGAATGAGCAGTTCTTC. Amino acids: CASSRGPGGPRNEQFF. The full variable domain, in which reference TRBV7-8 and TRBJ2-1 provide the parts outside the CDR3, is GAGVSQSPRYKVAKRGQDVALRCDPISGHVSLFWYQQALGQGPEFLTYFQNEAQLDKSGLPSDRFFAERPEGSVSTLKIQRTQQEDSAVYLCASSRGPGGPRNEQFFGPGTRLTVL.

The chain carries TRBV5-1 and TRBJ2-5; TRBD2 matches at 10 bases. This CDR3 is built from 15 residues. Germline CDR1 reads SGHRS; CDR2 reads YFSETQ. The V and J ends lost 4 bases and 7 bases, in that order; junction bases with no gene match: 10. CDR3 sequence reads: CASSALAGDRMTQYF. CDR3 bases: TGCGCCAGCAGCGCGCTAGCGGGAGATAGAATGACCCAGTACTTC.

The chain employs TRBV5-4 and TRBJ2-3; TRBD2 matches 9 bases. CDR3 length equals 16 residues. The V gene's germline CDR1 is SGHNT and CDR2 YYREEE (reference sequence). Germline trimming cut 2 bases from V and 3 bases from J; bases unmatched to any gene: 7. The CDR3, as DNA: TGTGCCAGCAGCTTAAATAGCGGGAGTGGTACAGATACGCAGTATTTT. Amino acid sequence: CASSLNSGSGTDTQYF.

The chain joins TRBV6-5 to TRBJ1-2; maybe TRBD1 (6 bases). Germline values: CDR1 MNHEY, CDR2 SVGAGI. Trimming removed 4 bases at V and 8 bases at J, with 14 bases between. This CDR3 has 13 residues. CDR3 region: CASSWEGGRGYTF. DNA of the CDR3: TGTGCCAGCAGTTGGGAAGGGGGTAGGGGCTACACCTTC.

V is TRBV10-3 and J is TRBJ1-3, with D possibly being TRBD1 (5 bases). From germline, CDR1 is ENHRY and CDR2 SYGVKD. The V end was cut by 6 bases, the J end by 4 bases, with 16 bases between. CDR3 length: 15 amino acids. The CDR3: CAISQTGGEGNTIYF. CDR3 nucleotide sequence: TGTGCCATCAGCCAAACTGGAGGGGAGGGAAACACCATATATTTT.

This clone has just one count. V usage is TRBV5-8 and J usage is TRBJ1-5; TRBD1 is a possible D gene (6 bases). The ends were cut back, 2 bases at V and 7 bases at J, with 16 bases in the middle. Germline V gives CDR1 SGHTS, CDR2 YDEGEE. The CDR3 runs 15 residues. The CDR3 reads CASSFGRGVDQPQHF. Here the CDR3 DNA reads TGTGCCAGCAGCTTTGGCAGGGGAGTGGACCAGCCCCAGCATTTT.

The chain employs TRBV2 and TRBJ2-7; possible D gene TRBD1, 5 bases. The CDR3 is 12 residues long. V lost 6 bases, J lost 4 bases, and 10 bases lay in between. Germline V gives CDR1 SNHLY, CDR2 FYNNEI. The CDR3 region has the DNA TGTGCCAGCAGGACAGATTTTTACGAGCAGTACTTC. Translated, it gives CASRTDFYEQYF.

The rearrangement links TRBV7-9 to TRBJ2-7; 15 bases align to TRBD2. The CDR3 is made up of 15 amino acids. Germline V gene data show CDR1 as SEHNR and CDR2 as FQNEAQ (reference sequence). Germline trimming cut 3 bases from V and 7 bases from J; bases unmatched to any gene: 4. The CDR3 DNA reads as TGTGCCAGCAGCTTCTCCGGGACTAGCGGGAGGGAGCAGTACTTC. It encodes CASSFSGTSGREQYF.

The gene calls are TRBV2 and TRBJ2-7, with TRBD1 matching 7 bases. The germline gives CDR1 SNHLY, CDR2 FYNNEI. CDR3 length: 14 amino acids. The V and J ends lost 5 bases and 2 bases, in that order; junction bases with no gene match: 6. CDR3 residues: CASSNTGTAYEQYF. In DNA, the CDR3 is TGTGCCAGCAGTAATACCGGGACAGCCTACGAGCAGTACTTC.

This chain links TRBV11-2 with TRBJ2-5; 7 bases fit TRBD1. The CDR3 consists of 15 residues. After removal of 3 bases from V and 3 bases from J, the junction contained 7 bases not matched to a gene. CDR1 is SGHAT and CDR2 is FQNNGV in the germline V gene. The CDR3 region has the DNA TGTGCCAGCAGCTTGCCGGGACAGAGGAAAGAGACCCAGTACTTC. Translated: CASSLPGQRKETQYF.

The V and J genes are TRBV7-2 and TRBJ2-1, with TRBD2 matching over 9 bases. J lost 1 base, V lost 9 bases, and 7 bases had no gene match. This CDR3 has 15 amino acids. CDR1 and CDR2 from the germline V gene are SGHTA and FQGNSA. The CDR3 loop reads CASRRTSGSYNEQFF. DNA of the CDR3: TGTGCCAGTCGCCGCACTAGCGGGTCCTACAATGAGCAGTTCTTC.

The chain has TRBV11-2 and TRBJ1-5; the D is unclear. The germline V gene encodes CDR1 SGHAT and CDR2 FQNNGV. V lost 0 bases, J lost 3 bases, and 6 bases lay in between. The CDR3 covers 14 residues. The CDR3 region has the DNA TGTGCCAGCAGCTTAGATCCAGTCAATCAGCCCCAGCATTTT. This codes for CASSLDPVNQPQHF.

The chain combines TRBV9 with TRBJ1-5; the D gene is possibly TRBD1 (6 bases). The CDR3 extends over 15 amino acids. Deletions cut 1 base from V and 3 bases from J, with 11 bases between. Germline CDR1 SGDLS, CDR2 YYNGEE. Here the CDR3 reads CASSVTGSPNQPQHF. The CDR3 region has the DNA TGTGCCAGCAGCGTAACAGGGAGTCCCAATCAGCCCCAGCATTTT.

The rearrangement uses TRBV5-1 and TRBJ1-1; TRBD1 matches 7 bases. V shed 8 bases, J shed 1 base, and the junction held 5 bases outside the gene matches. CDR3 length equals 13 residues. Germline V gene lookup returns CDR1 SGHRS and CDR2 YFSETQ. The CDR3 protein is CASQGQRNTEAFF. The CDR3 DNA sequence: TGCGCCAGTCAGGGACAGAGGAACACTGAAGCTTTCTTT.

This chain uses TRBV28 with TRBJ1-1, with 9 bases fitting TRBD1. This CDR3 is built from 14 residues. Losses at the gene ends were 5 bases for V and 2 bases for J; bases not matched to a gene: 3. Germline V CDR1 and CDR2: MDHEN, SYDVKM. The CDR3 DNA reads as TGTGCCAGCAGTGAACAGGGGGCCAACACTGAAGCTTTCTTT. Translating it yields CASSEQGANTEAFF.

The chain combines TRBV10-2 with TRBJ2-7; TRBD1 agrees at 10 bases. This CDR3 spans 14 amino acids. Trimming at V came to 9 bases and at J to 1 base, leaving 6 bases not matched to a gene. Germline V gene lookup returns CDR1 WSHSY and CDR2 SAAADI. In DNA, the CDR3 is TGCGCCAGAGCGGACAGGGGGTGTTCCTACGAGCAGTACTTC. Residues: CARADRGCSYEQYF.

This clone was recorded once. The rearrangement links TRBV27 to TRBJ1-5, with 8 bases identical to TRBD1. CDR1 MNHEY and CDR2 SMNVEV come from the germline V gene (reference sequence). Germline trimming cut 5 bases from V and 5 bases from J; bases unmatched to any gene: 8. The CDR3 runs to 15 residues. The CDR3 is CASSLGQGFHQPQHF. The CDR3 bases are TGTGCCAGCAGTCTTGGACAGGGATTTCATCAGCCCCAGCATTTT.

The rearrangement links TRBV5-1 to TRBJ1-2, with D perhaps TRBD1 (5 bases). The V gene's germline CDR1 is SGHRS and CDR2 YFSETQ. V shed 0 bases and J shed 2 bases, with 14 bases lying between them. CDR3 length: 16 amino acids. DNA for the CDR3: TGCGCCAGCAGCTTGGGGGAAGGGGCCGTAAACTATGGCTACACCTTC. Its translation: CASSLGEGAVNYGYTF.

The gene calls are TRBV6-1 and TRBJ2-3; D remains unclear. Germline values: CDR1 MNHNS, CDR2 SASEGT. The CDR3 spans 15 residues. Trimming removed 8 bases at V and 1 base at J, with 16 bases between. For the CDR3, the DNA is TGTGCCAGCCTCTCATTTATCGGAGGCACAGATACGCAGTATTTT. It yields the protein CASLSFIGGTDTQYF.

The V gene is TRBV10-3, the J gene TRBJ2-7; 11 bases map to TRBD2. Looked up from germline, CDR1 is ENHRY and CDR2 is SYGVKD. Trimming cost V 8 bases and J 4 bases; bases outside gene matches: 1. There are 12 residues in the CDR3. The CDR3 DNA is TGTGCCATCGGGACTAGCGGATACGAGCAGTACTTC. It encodes CAIGTSGYEQYF.